The 28 T cell receptor beta chains listed next were all sequenced from one sample in a study of PD-1 blockade in classical Hodgkin lymphoma. The sample's time point: cycle 4 day 1 (C4D1), after less than 7 weeks of nivolumab. Each of the patients experienced relapse following autologous stem cell transplantation, and their brentuximab vedotin exposure differed. The repertoire was sequenced with immunoSEQ multiplex PCR; TCRdb's copy has only in-frame clones and lacks some. The sample has 27,000 or so clones, about 72% seen once; the top ten hold approximately 3.6%. The sequences come from peripheral blood mononuclear cells (PBMCs), collected before the fourth cycle of nivolumab. These receptors were collected from a human donor with classical Hodgkin lymphoma.

The chain uses TRBV6-1 and TRBJ1-1, with D perhaps TRBD1 (5 bases). V dropped 6 bases and J dropped 5 bases, with 10 bases sitting between them. Germline V gene sequence: CDR1 MNHNS, CDR2 SASEGT. The CDR3 covers 12 residues. The CDR3 DNA reads as TGTGCCAGCAGGGGGCTAGGAACTGAAGCTTTCTTT. Translated: CASRGLGTEAFF.

In its sample, this clone was seen a few times. J is TRBJ1-6 and V is TRBV6-1, with 7 bases that match TRBD1. The J segment lost 5 bases and the V segment lost 4 bases, leaving 8 bases of the junction unmatched. This CDR3 is 16 amino acids long. Germline loops: CDR1 MNHNS, CDR2 SASEGT. The DNA for the CDR3 is TGTGCCAGCAGTGTTAGACAGGGCGGGCATAATTCACCCCTCCACTTT. Translation: CASSVRQGGHNSPLHF.

About this clone: A much larger clonotype is one base distant, so this may be a read error. This chain uses TRBV19 with TRBJ2-1; D is uncertain. CDR1 LNHDA and CDR2 SQIVND come from the germline V gene (reference sequence). This CDR3 region has 11 residues. CDR3 in DNA: TGTGCCAGTAGTTGGTACAATAAGCAGTTCTTC. Translation gives CASSWYNKQFF.

This clone is labeled as medium-sized (0.01 to 0.1%). The chain has TRBV27 and TRBJ1-5; D is uncertain. The CDR3 has 16 residues. CDR1 is MNHEY, CDR2 SMNVEV, per germline (reference sequence). V was trimmed by 3 bases and J by 2 bases, leaving 14 bases between them. CDR3 DNA: TGTGCCAGCAGTTTGACGGGTCCTAAGGGCAATCAGCCCCAGCATTTT. It specifies CASSLTGPKGNQPQHF.

This clone showed up just a few times. The chain is built from TRBV6-5 and TRBJ1-2; weak D call: TRBD1 (5 bases). Germline-derived CDR1 and CDR2 are MNHEY and SVGAGI. The germline V and J ends were trimmed by 4 bases and 3 bases, with 12 bases remaining between them. The length of the CDR3 is 14 residues. The CDR3 region is CASSSMQGYYGYTF. The CDR3 DNA sequence: TGTGCCAGCAGTTCCATGCAGGGTTACTATGGCTACACCTTC.

V is TRBV28 and J is TRBJ1-3, with D unresolved. Germline V CDR1 and CDR2: MDHEN, SYDVKM. With 7 bases removed from V and 0 bases from J, the gap between germline ends came to 19 bases. The CDR3 has 17 amino acids. The CDR3 loop is CASTSQREPLSGNTIYF. The CDR3 region has the DNA TGTGCCAGCACCTCGCAAAGAGAGCCCCTCTCTGGAAACACCATATATTTT.

V usage is TRBV4-2 and J usage is TRBJ2-2; 12 bases are shared with TRBD2. Unmatched junction bases numbered 5, after V lost 1 base and J lost 5 bases. The CDR3 covers 17 residues. In germline, CDR1 is LGHNA, CDR2 YNFKEQ. CDR3 protein: CASSQGLAGVWTGELFF. As DNA, the CDR3 is TGTGCCAGCAGCCAAGGACTAGCGGGAGTGTGGACCGGGGAGCTGTTTTTT.

With regard to this clone: Other DNA sequences from this sample encode an identical CDR3 as well. The chain is built from TRBV6-5 and TRBJ2-3; D gene unclear. The ends were cut back, 0 bases at V and 0 bases at J, with 10 bases in the middle. This CDR3 has 16 amino acids. Germline V gene sequence: CDR1 MNHEY, CDR2 SVGAGI. The DNA for the CDR3 is TGTGCCAGCAGTTACTCGACTGGCGGAAGCACAGATACGCAGTATTTT. This translates into CASSYSTGGSTDTQYF.

This chain links TRBV2 with TRBJ2-7, with D tentatively TRBD2 (5 bases). V was shortened by 2 bases and J by 0 bases, with 14 bases between the two germline ends. Germline lookup yields CDR1 SNHLY and CDR2 FYNNEI. The CDR3 spans 16 residues. The CDR3 reads CASSEPRDGFSYEQYF. CDR3 DNA: TGTGCCAGCAGTGAACCCCGGGATGGCTTCTCCTACGAGCAGTACTTC. Based on the CDR3 plus reference TRBV2 and TRBJ2-7, the full variable domain is EPEVTQTPSHQVTQMGQEVILRCVPISNHLYFYWYRQILGQKVEFLVSFYNNEISEKSEIFDDQFSVERPDGSNFTLKIRSTKLEDSAMYFCASSEPRDGFSYEQYFGPGTRLTVT.

The V and J genes are TRBV7-9 and TRBJ1-1, with D possibly being TRBD1 (5 bases). Between the trimmed V and J ends, which lost 5 bases and 4 bases, there was a span of 17 bases. Germline lookup yields CDR1 SEHNR and CDR2 FQNEAQ (reference sequence). The CDR3 loop spans 15 amino acids. The DNA for the CDR3 is TGTGCCAGCAGCCCGCGTGCAGGGTATAGCACTGAAGCTTTCTTT. Its protein is CASSPRAGYSTEAFF.

V usage is TRBV28 and J usage is TRBJ1-1; TRBD1 aligns across 12 bases. Germline V gene data show CDR1 as MDHEN and CDR2 as SYDVKM. The CDR3 runs to 15 residues. Unmatched junction bases numbered 1, after V lost 5 bases and J lost 0 bases. CDR3 protein: CASSGTGGLNTEAFF. For the CDR3, the DNA is TGTGCCAGCAGTGGGACAGGGGGCCTGAACACTGAAGCTTTCTTT.

V is TRBV20-1 and J is TRBJ2-1; D uncertain. Per germline, CDR1 DFQATT and CDR2 SNEGSKA (reference sequence). V shed 5 bases and J shed 2 bases, with 4 bases lying between them. The CDR3 runs 11 residues. As DNA, the CDR3 is TGCAGTGCTTCAACCTACAATGAGCAGTTCTTC. This translates into CSASTYNEQFF.

This chain joins TRBV7-8 and TRBJ2-1; D possibly matches TRBD1 or TRBD2 (6 bases each). The CDR3 extends over 18 amino acids. CDR1 and CDR2 from the germline V gene are SGHVS and FQNEAQ. Between the trimmed V and J ends, which lost 1 base and 5 bases, there was a span of 21 bases. The CDR3 is CASSLVVWDPGADNEQFF. DNA of the CDR3: TGTGCCAGCAGCTTAGTTGTTTGGGATCCGGGGGCGGACAATGAGCAGTTCTTC.

The chain is built from TRBV4-3 and TRBJ2-1; 11 nucleotides agree with TRBD2. V lost 0 bases, J lost 15 bases, and 16 bases stayed unmatched. The length of the CDR3 is 17 residues. CDR1 is LGHNA and CDR2 is YSLEER in the germline V gene. CDR3 DNA: TGCGCCAGCAGCCAAGAAGGTGGTAGCGGGAGGGCCTTCGATCTGTTCTTC. It is translated as CASSQEGGSGRAFDLFF.

The V and J genes are TRBV7-3 and TRBJ2-3; 9 nucleotides line up with TRBD2. V gave up 1 base and J gave up 1 base; unmatched junction bases: 6. This CDR3 is built from 17 residues. Germline V gene lookup returns CDR1 SGHTA and CDR2 FQGTGA. DNA for the CDR3: TGTGCCAGCAGCTTAAGCGCGATAGCGGGAGGCACAGATACGCAGTATTTT. This codes for CASSLSAIAGGTDTQYF.

The J gene is TRBJ2-3, the V gene TRBV6-5; D unresolved. This CDR3 region has 14 residues. Germline V gene lookup returns CDR1 MNHEY and CDR2 SVGAGI. V was cut by 2 bases and J by 6 bases, with 12 bases left in between. The CDR3 DNA follows: TGTGCCAGCAGTTACGGCCGCCCTCCCGATACGCAGTATTTT. It encodes CASSYGRPPDTQYF.

The chain links TRBV19 to TRBJ1-3; no clear D gene. The CDR3 sequence is 13 residues long. V was clipped by 1 base and J by 4 bases, with 5 bases between them. From germline, CDR1 is LNHDA and CDR2 SQIVND (reference sequence). Written as DNA, the CDR3 is TGTGCCAGTAGTATAGTTGGAGGAAACACCATATATTTT. As protein: CASSIVGGNTIYF. The full variable domain, its missing parts supplied by reference TRBV19 and TRBJ1-3, is DGGITQSPKYLFRKEGQNVTLSCEQNLNHDAMYWYRQDPGQGLRLIYYSQIVNDFQKGDIAEGYSVSREKKESFPLTVTSAQKNPTAFYLCASSIVGGNTIYFGEGSWLTVV.

This clone occurred a few times. The chain employs TRBV19 and TRBJ1-5; TRBD1 matches at 9 bases. V lost 10 bases, J lost 4 bases, and 14 bases stayed unmatched. The germline gives CDR1 LNHDA, CDR2 SQIVND (reference sequence). The CDR3 is made up of 16 amino acids. DNA of the CDR3: TGTGCCACCCTCCCCGAACAGGGGGCTTTTAATCAGCCCCAGCATTTT. Translation gives CATLPEQGAFNQPQHF. The variable domain in full, completed from reference TRBV19 and TRBJ1-5, reads DGGITQSPKYLFRKEGQNVTLSCEQNLNHDAMYWYRQDPGQGLRLIYYSQIVNDFQKGDIAEGYSVSREKKESFPLTVTSAQKNPTAFYLCATLPEQGAFNQPQHFGDGTRLSIL.

The table lists this clone with a count of one. The chain joins TRBV7-2 to TRBJ2-7; 12 nucleotides agree with TRBD2. Germline CDR1 reads SGHTA; CDR2 reads FQGNSA. Trimming removed 1 base from V and 4 bases from J; junction bases left unmatched: 5. This CDR3 has 16 residues. The DNA for the CDR3 is TGTGCCAGCAGCTTAGTCCTAGCGGGAGGGAGATACGAGCAGTACTTC. Protein product: CASSLVLAGGRYEQYF.

The chain uses TRBV6-1 and TRBJ2-7; 9 nucleotides align to TRBD2. The length of the CDR3 is 13 residues. Germline trimming cut 8 bases from V and 5 bases from J; bases unmatched to any gene: 7. CDR1 and CDR2 (germline): MNHNS, SASEGT. DNA for the CDR3: TGTGCCAGCCGTCGGCGGGGGGGCAACGAGCAGTACTTC. It encodes CASRRRGGNEQYF.

CDR3 nucleotides: TGTGCCAGCTCACCCAGATTGAGTGGGCAGCCCCAGCATTTT. The encoded protein is CASSPRLSGQPQHF. J is TRBJ1-5 and V is TRBV18; D ambiguous. The CDR3 has 14 residues. Trimming took off 3 bases at V and 7 bases at J, with 13 bases between the two ends. Germline V gives CDR1 KGHSH, CDR2 LQKENI.

The chain has TRBV18 and TRBJ1-4; tentatively, D is TRBD1 (6 bases). The CDR3 totals 13 residues. The V and J ends lost 6 bases and 8 bases respectively, with 13 bases between them. Germline CDR1 and CDR2: KGHSH and LQKENI. This CDR3 reads CASSLGTPEKLFF. CDR3 nucleotide sequence: TGTGCCAGCTCCCTCGGGACACCCGAAAAACTGTTTTTT.

V usage is TRBV18 and J usage is TRBJ2-7, with 9 bases identical to TRBD2. This CDR3 is 14 amino acids long. The junction had 6 bases not matched to a gene; V was cut back by 3 bases and J by 6 bases. Germline V gene lookup returns CDR1 KGHSH and CDR2 LQKENI. This CDR3 reads CASSPAGLAREQYF. In DNA form, the CDR3 reads TGTGCCAGCTCACCGGCAGGACTAGCGCGCGAGCAGTACTTC.

The J gene is TRBJ1-5, the V gene TRBV30; tentative D call: TRBD1 (5 bases). CDR1 and CDR2 (germline): GTSNPN, SVGIG (reference sequence). V dropped 4 bases and J dropped 7 bases, with 17 bases sitting between them. This CDR3 spans 14 amino acids. CDR3 sequence: CAWTPGGFSQPQHF. The CDR3 DNA reads TGTGCCTGGACCCCCGGGGGGTTTAGCCAGCCCCAGCATTTT.

The V call is TRBV5-5, the J call TRBJ2-4, with TRBD1 identical over 8 bases. The CDR3 is 15 amino acids. Germline CDR1 reads SGHKS; CDR2 reads YYEKEE (reference sequence). The trim removed 5 bases at V and 3 bases at J, leaving 7 bases unmatched. The CDR3 reads CASSLTGVVKNIQYF. CDR3 nucleotide sequence: TGTGCCAGCAGTTTGACAGGGGTCGTCAAAAACATTCAGTACTTC. The full variable domain, completed using reference TRBV5-5 and TRBJ2-4, is DAGVTQSPTHLIKTRGQQVTLRCSPISGHKSVSWYQQVLGQGPQFIFQYYEKEERGRGNFPDRFSARQFPNYSSELNVNALLLGDSALYLCASSLTGVVKNIQYFGAGTRLSVL.

The rearrangement uses TRBV7-2 and TRBJ2-2; D unresolved. The CDR3 totals 13 residues. V was shortened by 3 bases and J by 5 bases, with 7 bases between the two germline ends. Per germline, CDR1 SGHTA and CDR2 FQGNSA. For the CDR3, the DNA is TGTGCCAGCAGCTTCGGCGGAACCGGGGAGCTGTTTTTT. Translating it yields CASSFGGTGELFF.

The V gene is TRBV5-1, the J gene TRBJ2-1; TRBD1 is a possible D gene (5 bases). Trimming removed 0 bases from V and 2 bases from J, with 6 bases in between. Germline assignment: CDR1 SGHRS and CDR2 YFSETQ. There are 14 residues in the CDR3. The CDR3 is CASSLGGAYNEQFF. The DNA for the CDR3 is TGCGCCAGCAGCTTGGGGGGCGCCTACAATGAGCAGTTCTTC. Based on the CDR3 plus reference TRBV5-1 and TRBJ2-1, the full variable domain is KAGVTQTPRYLIKTRGQQVTLSCSPISGHRSVSWYQQTPGQGLQFLFEYFSETQRNKGNFPGRFSGRQFSNSRSEMNVSTLELGDSALYLCASSLGGAYNEQFFGPGTRLTVL.

The chain carries TRBV9 and TRBJ2-2, with 8 bases matching TRBD1. Germline V CDR1 and CDR2: SGDLS, YYNGEE. The junction had 5 bases not matched to a gene; V was cut back by 2 bases and J by 5 bases. The CDR3 has 15 residues. CDR3 sequence (DNA): TGTGCCAGCAGCGTCTTGACAGGGGTGACCGGGGAGCTGTTTTTT. Its protein is CASSVLTGVTGELFF.